The sample holds a few counts of the clone carrying this T cell receptor beta chain. The data originate from a study of identical twins. TCRdb ran MiXCR on the 5' RACE reads and lists one entry per CDR3 protein. The data hold around 530,000 distinct CDR3 sequences, with roughly 15% observed a single time. These sequences were also reported in another study, on yellow fever vaccine responses in identical twins.

The sequenced material came from CD4+ T cells sorted from blood. The TCR comes from a woman younger than 35 in good health.

The CDR3 DNA follows: TGCGCCAGCAGCTTGGTGGGACGTTTAGTTGCTATGAATGGCTACACCTTC. Amino acids: CASSLVGRLVAMNGYTF. The rearrangement joins TRBV5-1 to TRBJ1-2, with a possible D match to TRBD1 (5 bases). The V and J ends lost 0 bases and 6 bases respectively, with 21 bases between them. Looked up from germline, CDR1 is SGHRS and CDR2 is YFSETQ. There are 17 residues in the CDR3.